This T cell receptor beta chain was found in a study of CD8 T cells in ankylosing spondylitis. Study outcomes and limitations: Disease-linked clones reportedly showed significant enrichment in matched ankylosing spondylitis synovial fluid. Reports of some motif variants in reactive arthritis synovial fluid and blood predate this one. One TCR beta motif, made up of under ten highly homologous variants, appeared characteristic of ankylosing spondylitis blood.

Quantitative 5'-RACE with molecular barcodes produced the TCR beta libraries. Each CDR3 protein gets one entry after TCRdb re-called the 5' RACE reads with MiXCR. The repertoire holds about 90,000 distinct CDR3 sequences, with around 8.5% as singletons. This clonotype was seen at least ten times. What it binds is unknown. Trimming took off 4 bases at V and 2 bases at J, with 14 bases between the two ends. The CDR3 length is 15 residues. Germline V gene data show CDR1 as MGHDK and CDR2 as SYGVNS. What was sequenced was blood, either unsorted or a sorted T cell fraction (not recorded which). This TCR was recovered from a male donor with ankylosing spondylitis. The chain recombines TRBV25-1 with TRBJ2-5; D perhaps matches TRBD2 (5 bases). CDR3 loop: CASSGSSAIQETQYF. For the CDR3, the DNA is TGTGCCAGCAGTGGGAGTAGCGCCATACAAGAGACCCAGTACTTC.